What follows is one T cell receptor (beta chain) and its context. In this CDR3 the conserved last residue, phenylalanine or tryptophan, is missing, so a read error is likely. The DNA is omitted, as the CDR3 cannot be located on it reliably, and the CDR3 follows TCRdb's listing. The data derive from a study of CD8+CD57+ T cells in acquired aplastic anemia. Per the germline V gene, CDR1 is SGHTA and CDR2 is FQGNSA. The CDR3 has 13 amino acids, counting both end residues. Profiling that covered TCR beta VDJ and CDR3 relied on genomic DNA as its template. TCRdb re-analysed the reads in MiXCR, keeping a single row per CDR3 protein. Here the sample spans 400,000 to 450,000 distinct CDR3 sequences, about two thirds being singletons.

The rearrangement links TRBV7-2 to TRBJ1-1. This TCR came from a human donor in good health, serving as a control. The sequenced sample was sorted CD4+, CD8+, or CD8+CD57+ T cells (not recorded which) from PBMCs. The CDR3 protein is CASSWARLNSPLH.